A selection of T cell receptor beta chains follows, all from one sample in a study of T cell responses to AZD1222 COVID-19 vaccine. Clones were read by immunoSEQ multiplex PCR, and TCRdb kept only the in-frame ones, dropping some. Here the sample spans roughly 120,000 clones, around 87% being singletons. Material: peripheral blood, obtained on day 0 of AZD1222 vaccination. The receptor set was obtained from an adult in good health. The CDR3 runs from the conserved cysteine through the conserved F or W. A D gene is named only where the DNA matches it firmly. Rows give clone size only sometimes, using once, few, many, or a class for an expanded clone.

j_call,v_call,d_call,clone_size,cdr3_aa,cdr3_nt
TRBJ2-1,TRBV7-2,TRBD1,NA,CASRNPGQGQFF,TGTGCCAGCAGAAATCCGGGACAGGGGCAGTTCTTC
TRBJ2-7,TRBV27,TRBD1,NA,CASSNGQGSRNEQYF,TGTGCCAGCAGTAACGGACAGGGGAGTAGAAACGAGCAGTACTTC
TRBJ1-4,TRBV25-1,NA,few,CASSEVREKLFF,TGTGCCAGCAGTGAGGTTCGGGAAAAACTGTTTTTT
TRBJ1-1,TRBV2,TRBD1,NA,CASRPDRGEAFF,TGTGCCAGCAGACCCGACAGGGGAGAAGCTTTCTTT
TRBJ2-7,TRBV6-5,TRBD1,NA,CASRKGQGVYEQYF,TGTGCCAGCCGAAAGGGACAGGGAGTTTACGAGCAGTACTTC
TRBJ2-6,TRBV5-1,TRBD1,NA,CASSFLGTGTVRWTNVLTF,TGCGCCAGCAGCTTCCTAGGGACAGGGACGGTCCGTTGGACCAACGTCCTGACTTTC
TRBJ2-3,TRBV11-2,NA,NA,CASSFGPHEDTQYF,TGTGCCAGCAGCTTCGGACCTCACGAAGATACGCAGTATTTT
TRBJ2-3,TRBV20-1,TRBD2,NA,CSAGGTDTQYF,TGCAGTGCGGGGGGGACAGATACGCAGTATTTT
TRBJ2-7,TRBV19,NA,NA,CASRYQDGGAYEQYF,TGTGCCAGTAGGTATCAGGACGGAGGGGCCTACGAGCAGTACTTC
TRBJ1-5,TRBV2,NA,few,CASSVGKNQPQHF,TGTGCCAGCAGTGTAGGCAAAAATCAGCCCCAGCATTTT
TRBJ1-1,TRBV10-3,TRBD1,NA,CAIQGGGGTEAFF,TGTGCCATCCAGGGGGGGGGTGGAACTGAAGCTTTCTTT
TRBJ1-5,TRBV6-1,TRBD1,NA,CASSEQGANQPQHF,TGTGCCAGCAGTGAACAGGGGGCTAACCAGCCCCAGCATTTT
TRBJ2-3,TRBV7-9,TRBD2,NA,CASSPGTSGGAGTDTQYF,TGTGCCAGCAGCCCCGGGACTAGCGGGGGGGCAGGCACAGATACGCAGTATTTT
TRBJ1-2,TRBV7-8,NA,NA,CASSPRGVHGYTF,TGTGCCAGCAGCCCCCGGGGGGTGCATGGCTACACCTTC
TRBJ1-3,TRBV5-5,NA,NA,CASSHQKGSGNTIYF,TGTGCCAGCAGCCATCAGAAGGGGTCTGGAAACACCATATATTTT
TRBJ1-3,TRBV24-1,NA,NA,CATSDLDRLRGNTIYF,TGTGCCACCAGTGATTTGGACAGGCTACGTGGAAACACCATATATTTT
TRBJ2-1,TRBV11-2,TRBD1,NA,CASSFAKRGPYNEQFF,TGTGCCAGCAGCTTTGCAAAGAGGGGGCCTTACAATGAGCAGTTCTTC
TRBJ1-2,TRBV29-1,NA,NA,CPLLGGPFYGYTF,TGCCCCCTCCTGGGGGGGCCTTTCTATGGCTACACCTTC
TRBJ1-2,TRBV19,NA,NA,CASSIVTEAYGYTF,TGTGCCAGTAGTATAGTGACGGAGGCCTATGGCTACACCTTC
TRBJ2-1,TRBV6-2/TRBV6-3,TRBD1,NA,CASSYSGTGSNEQFF,TGTGCCAGCAGTTACTCGGGGACAGGGAGCAATGAGCAGTTCTTC
TRBJ2-7,TRBV3-1/TRBV3-2,NA,once,CASSPFGLSEGEQYF,TGTGCCAGCAGCCCATTCGGGCTGAGTGAAGGCGAGCAGTACTTC
TRBJ1-1,TRBV27,NA,NA,CASSLPPALNTEAFF,TGTGCCAGCAGTCTTCCCCCGGCCTTGAACACTGAAGCTTTCTTT
TRBJ1-2,TRBV19,NA,NA,CASSTRTDPNHGYTF,TGTGCCAGTAGTACCCGGACAGATCCTAACCATGGCTACACCTTC
TRBJ2-4,TRBV5-1,NA,NA,CASSEQGAKNIQYF,TGCGCCAGCAGCGAACAAGGAGCCAAAAACATTCAGTACTTC
TRBJ1-1,TRBV6-5,NA,NA,CASRPGALHTEAFF,TGTGCCAGCAGGCCGGGAGCTCTCCACACTGAAGCTTTCTTT
TRBJ1-5,TRBV7-9,TRBD1,NA,CASSSSRDRRLLEPQHF,TGTGCCAGCAGCTCGTCCCGGGACAGGAGACTATTGGAGCCCCAGCATTTT
TRBJ1-1,TRBV29-1,NA,NA,CSVEEGGTEAFF,TGCAGCGTTGAGGAGGGCGGCACTGAAGCTTTCTTT
TRBJ1-3,TRBV4-2,TRBD1,NA,CASSLDRAGNTIYF,TGTGCCAGCAGTCTTGACAGGGCTGGAAACACCATATATTTT
TRBJ1-6,TRBV19,NA,NA,CASSPIRGGGYNSPLHF,TGTGCCAGTAGCCCAATCCGGGGAGGGGGCTATAATTCACCCCTCCACTTT
TRBJ1-2,TRBV19,NA,once,CASSKGSGGFGYTF,TGTGCCAGTAGTAAAGGGAGTGGAGGCTTTGGCTACACCTTC
TRBJ1-1,TRBV15,NA,NA,CATSRDPATKPLEAFF,TGTGCCACCAGCAGAGATCCAGCTACAAAGCCTCTTGAAGCTTTCTTT
TRBJ2-5,TRBV10-3,NA,NA,CAISGLSQETQYF,TGTGCCATCAGCGGACTTTCCCAAGAGACCCAGTACTTC
TRBJ1-1,TRBV9,NA,NA,CASSAEMNTEAFF,TGTGCCAGCAGCGCTGAGATGAACACTGAAGCTTTCTTT
TRBJ1-4,TRBV18,NA,NA,CASSPVWGNTPNEKLFF,TGTGCCAGCTCACCGGTATGGGGTAACACGCCTAATGAAAAACTGTTTTTT
TRBJ1-5,TRBV7-4,TRBD1,NA,CARRTGANQPQHF,TGTGCCAGACGGACAGGGGCGAATCAGCCCCAGCATTTT
TRBJ2-6,TRBV14,NA,NA,CASSQDRRVLTF,TGTGCCAGCAGCCAAGATAGACGCGTCCTGACTTTC
TRBJ2-3,TRBV7-2,TRBD2,NA,CASSQSAGGRADTQYF,TGTGCCAGCAGCCAGTCCGCGGGGGGGCGAGCAGATACGCAGTATTTT
TRBJ1-6,TRBV3-1/TRBV3-2,NA,once,CASSQAANSPLHF,TGTGCCAGCAGCCAAGCCGCGAATTCACCCCTCCACTTT
TRBJ2-7,TRBV20-1,NA,few,CSAGVEQYF,TGCAGTGCTGGGGTCGAGCAGTACTTC
TRBJ2-7,TRBV6-2/TRBV6-3,TRBD2,few,CASSVGGDSYEQYF,TGTGCCAGCAGCGTCGGGGGGGACTCCTACGAGCAGTACTTC
TRBJ1-3,TRBV19,NA,NA,CASSIEWAGNTIYF,TGTGCCAGTAGTATCGAGTGGGCTGGAAACACCATATATTTT
TRBJ2-5,TRBV7-8,TRBD2,few,CASSPTSGGALETQYF,TGTGCCAGCAGCCCTACTAGCGGGGGGGCCCTGGAGACCCAGTACTTC
TRBJ1-5,TRBV18,NA,NA,CASSPVRGNQPQHF,TGTGCCAGCTCGCCAGTTAGAGGAAATCAGCCCCAGCATTTT
TRBJ1-3,TRBV7-6,TRBD1,NA,CASSLGTVSGNTIYF,TGTGCCAGCAGCCTGGGGACAGTCTCTGGAAACACCATATATTTT
TRBJ1-2,TRBV5-6,NA,NA,CASSLGMGGYTF,TGTGCCAGCAGCTTGGGTATGGGCGGCTACACCTTC
TRBJ1-2,TRBV20-1,TRBD1,NA,CSASKTGFYGYTF,TGCAGTGCTAGTAAGACAGGGTTCTATGGCTACACCTTC
TRBJ1-3,TRBV6-6,NA,NA,CASSYSEQFSGNTIYF,TGTGCCAGCAGTTATAGCGAACAGTTCTCTGGAAACACCATATATTTT
TRBJ1-6,TRBV19,NA,NA,CASSLMGRAGNSPLHF,TGTGCCAGTAGTCTGATGGGCAGAGCGGGGAATTCACCCCTCCACTTT
TRBJ1-3,TRBV30,NA,NA,CALKRPGNTIYF,TGTGCTCTCAAGCGCCCTGGAAACACCATATATTTT
TRBJ2-3,TRBV28,TRBD1,NA,CASSSTGGGTDTQYF,TGTGCCAGCAGTTCGACAGGGGGCGGCACAGATACGCAGTATTTT
TRBJ1-4,TRBV12-3/TRBV12-4,NA,NA,CASSLGEKLFF,TGTGCCAGCAGTTTAGGAGAAAAACTGTTTTTT
TRBJ2-7,TRBV18,NA,NA,CASSPQNQAYEQYF,TGTGCCAGCTCACCACAGAACCAAGCCTACGAGCAGTACTTC
TRBJ1-1,TRBV3-1/TRBV3-2,NA,once,CASTYNTEAFF,TGTGCCAGCACGTATAACACTGAAGCTTTCTTT
TRBJ1-2,TRBV6-2/TRBV6-3,TRBD1,NA,CASSYAGTGVNYGYTF,TGTGCCAGCAGTTACGCCGGGACAGGAGTGAACTATGGCTACACCTTC
TRBJ1-6,TRBV6-5,TRBD1,NA,CASRIDRVSPLHF,TGTGCCAGCAGGATAGACAGGGTTTCACCCCTCCACTTT
TRBJ2-7,TRBV4-2,NA,NA,CASSPEENPYEQYF,TGTGCCAGCAGTCCTGAGGAGAACCCCTACGAGCAGTACTTC
TRBJ2-3,TRBV4-2,NA,NA,CASSTGTFTDTQYF,TGTGCCAGCAGCACCGGGACTTTTACAGATACGCAGTATTTT
TRBJ2-3,TRBV12-3/TRBV12-4,NA,once,CASSQHTDTQYF,TGTGCCAGCAGTCAACACACAGATACGCAGTATTTT